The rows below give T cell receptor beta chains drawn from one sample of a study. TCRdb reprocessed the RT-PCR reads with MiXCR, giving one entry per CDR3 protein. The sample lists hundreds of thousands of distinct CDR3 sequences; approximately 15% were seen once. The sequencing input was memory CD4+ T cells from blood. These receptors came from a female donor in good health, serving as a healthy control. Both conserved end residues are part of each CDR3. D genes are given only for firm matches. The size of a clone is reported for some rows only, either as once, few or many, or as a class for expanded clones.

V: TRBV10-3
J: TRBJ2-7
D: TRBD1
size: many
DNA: TGTGCCATTGGGACAGGGGCCCTAGTCGGGCAGTACTTC
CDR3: CAIGTGALVGQYF

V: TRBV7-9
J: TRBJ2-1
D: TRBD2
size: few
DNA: TGTGCCAGCAGCCCCCGGACTAGCGGGGAGGGTGAGCAGTTCTTC
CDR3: CASSPRTSGEGEQFF

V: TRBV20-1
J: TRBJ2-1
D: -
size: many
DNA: TGCAGTGCTTGGCGGGGATCCCCTTTCTTC
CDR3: CSAWRGSPFF

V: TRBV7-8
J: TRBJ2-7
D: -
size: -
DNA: TGTGCCAGCAGCTTAGGGGCGACGGGGATACCTTACGAGCAGTACTTC
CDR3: CASSLGATGIPYEQYF

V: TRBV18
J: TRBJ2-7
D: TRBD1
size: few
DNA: TGTGCCAGCTCGCCACAGACAGGGGCCTACGAGCAGTACTTC
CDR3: CASSPQTGAYEQYF

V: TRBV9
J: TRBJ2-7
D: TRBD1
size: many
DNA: TGTGCCAGCAGCGTAGATGACAGGGGTTCCTACGAGCAGTACTTC
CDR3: CASSVDDRGSYEQYF

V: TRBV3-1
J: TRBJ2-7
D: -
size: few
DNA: TGTGCCAGCAGCCAAGAAATGGCCACTACCTACGAGCAGTACTTC
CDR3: CASSQEMATTYEQYF

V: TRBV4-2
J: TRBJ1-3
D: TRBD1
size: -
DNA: TGTGCCAGCAGCCAAGTCGGGACAGCCGACTTTCACTCTGGAAACACCATATATTTT
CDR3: CASSQVGTADFHSGNTIYF

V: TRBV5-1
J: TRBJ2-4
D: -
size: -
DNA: TGCGCCAGCAGCTTCCAGGACAGAGGAGACATTCAGTACTTC
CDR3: CASSFQDRGDIQYF

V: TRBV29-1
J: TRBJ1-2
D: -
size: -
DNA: TGCAGCGTTGACACAGGGAGGGGGGGCTACACCTTC
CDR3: CSVDTGRGGYTF

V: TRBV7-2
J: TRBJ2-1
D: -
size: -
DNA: TGTGCCAGCAGCCCGAGTGCGAGGGCAACCTACAATGAGCAGTTCTTC
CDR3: CASSPSARATYNEQFF

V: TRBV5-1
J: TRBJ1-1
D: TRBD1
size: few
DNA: TGCGCCAGCAGCTTGTCGGGACAGCCGACGACTGAAGCTTTCTTT
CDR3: CASSLSGQPTTEAFF

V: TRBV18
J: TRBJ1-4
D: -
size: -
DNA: TGTGCCAGCTCACCACGGACCGGAAAACTGTTTTTT
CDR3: CASSPRTGKLFF

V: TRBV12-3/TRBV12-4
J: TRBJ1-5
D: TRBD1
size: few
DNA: TGTGCCAGCAGTGTCCGGACAGGGAACAATCAGCCCCAGCATTTT
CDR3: CASSVRTGNNQPQHF

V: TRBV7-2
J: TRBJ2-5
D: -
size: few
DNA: TGTGCCAGCAGCTCCGGACAGCCGTACCAAGAGACCCAGTACTTC
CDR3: CASSSGQPYQETQYF

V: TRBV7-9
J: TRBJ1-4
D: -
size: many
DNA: TGTGCCAGCAGCTTCGATCCCGGCGGAGAAAAACTGTTTTTT
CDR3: CASSFDPGGEKLFF

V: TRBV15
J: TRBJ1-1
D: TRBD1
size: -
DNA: TGTGCCACCAGCAGTGATACAGGGGGCGACACTGAAGCTTTCTTT
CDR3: CATSSDTGGDTEAFF

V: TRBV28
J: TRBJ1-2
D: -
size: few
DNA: TGTGCCAGCAGTCTCAACAGTATTGGCTACACCTTC
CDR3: CASSLNSIGYTF

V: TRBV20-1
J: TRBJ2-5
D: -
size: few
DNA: TGCAGTGCTAGAGATGCCAGGACTCGCCAAGAGACCCAGTACTTC
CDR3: CSARDARTRQETQYF

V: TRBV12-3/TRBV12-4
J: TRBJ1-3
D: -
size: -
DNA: TGTGCCAGCACAATAAGGGGGACGAGTGGAAACACCATATATTTT
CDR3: CASTIRGTSGNTIYF

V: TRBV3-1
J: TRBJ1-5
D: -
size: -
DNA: TGTGCCAGCAGCCAAGGCGAACGGCAGCCCCAGCATTTT
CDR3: CASSQGERQPQHF

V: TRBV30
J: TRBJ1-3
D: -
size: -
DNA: TGTGCCTGGAGTGTTGGCTTCTCTGGAAACACCATATATTTT
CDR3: CAWSVGFSGNTIYF

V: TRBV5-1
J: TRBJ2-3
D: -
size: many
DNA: TGCGCCAGCAGCTTGAACCCTAGCCTCACAGATACGCAGTATTTT
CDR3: CASSLNPSLTDTQYF

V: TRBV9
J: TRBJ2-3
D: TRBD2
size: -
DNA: TGTGCCAGCAGCGCGGCGGGGGGGAGCACAGATACGCAGTATTTT
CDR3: CASSAAGGSTDTQYF

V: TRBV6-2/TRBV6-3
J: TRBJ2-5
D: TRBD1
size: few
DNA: TGTGCCAGCATGTTAAACTTGGGACAGGAAGAGACCCAGTACTTC
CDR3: CASMLNLGQEETQYF

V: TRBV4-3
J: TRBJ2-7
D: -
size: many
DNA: TGCGCCAGCTCTCTGCATACGGGAGAGTCCTACGAGCAGTACTTC
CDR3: CASSLHTGESYEQYF

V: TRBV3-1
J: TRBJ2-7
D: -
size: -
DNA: TGTGCCAGCAGCCAAGACGTATCAGCGGGCTACTACGAGCAGTACTTC
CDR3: CASSQDVSAGYYEQYF

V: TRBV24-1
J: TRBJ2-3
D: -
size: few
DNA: TGTGCCACCAGTGAGTGGGACAGCACAGATACGCAGTATTTT
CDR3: CATSEWDSTDTQYF

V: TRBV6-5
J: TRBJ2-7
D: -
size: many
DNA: TGTGCCAGCAGTTACGGTACAGGGAGAATGTACGAGCAGTACTTC
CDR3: CASSYGTGRMYEQYF

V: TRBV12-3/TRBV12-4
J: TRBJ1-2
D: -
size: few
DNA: TGTGCCAGCAGCCGAACGAATGGCTACACCTTC
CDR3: CASSRTNGYTF

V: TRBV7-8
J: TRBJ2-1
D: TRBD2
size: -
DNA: TGTGCCAGCAGTCCTACGGGGGGAGGGGCGAGTGAACAGTTCTTC
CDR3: CASSPTGGGASEQFF

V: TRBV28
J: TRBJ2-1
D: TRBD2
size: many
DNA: TGTGCCAGCGCGGGACTAGGGGGACCCAATGAGCAGTTCTTC
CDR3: CASAGLGGPNEQFF

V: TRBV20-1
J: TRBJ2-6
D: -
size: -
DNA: TGCAGTGCTAGACGTACTGGGGCCAACGTCCTGACTTTC
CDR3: CSARRTGANVLTF

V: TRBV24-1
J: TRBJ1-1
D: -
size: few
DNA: TGTGCCACCAGTGATTTTATGGGCCAAGCTTTCTTT
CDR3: CATSDFMGQAFF

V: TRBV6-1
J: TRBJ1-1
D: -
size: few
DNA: TGTGCCAGCAGTGAAGCACAGAACACTGAAGCTTTCTTT
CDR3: CASSEAQNTEAFF

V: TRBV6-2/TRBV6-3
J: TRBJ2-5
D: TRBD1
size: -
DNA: TGTGCCAGCAGTTATGGAGACAGGGAGGAGACCCAGTACTTC
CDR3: CASSYGDREETQYF

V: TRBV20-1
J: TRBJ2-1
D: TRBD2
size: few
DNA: TGCAGTGCTTCGACTAGCGGGAGTTGGAATGAGCAGTTCTTC
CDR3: CSASTSGSWNEQFF

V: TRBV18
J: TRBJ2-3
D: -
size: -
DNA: TGTGCCAGCTCGCCGACCGGGACTTTGGATACGCAGTATTTT
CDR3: CASSPTGTLDTQYF

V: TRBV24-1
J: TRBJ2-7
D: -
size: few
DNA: TGTGCCACCAGGGAGGGACTCTACGAGCAGTACTTC
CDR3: CATREGLYEQYF

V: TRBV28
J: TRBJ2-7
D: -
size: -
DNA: TGTGCCAGCAGTTTCTCACAGCGGAACGAGCAGTACTTC
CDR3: CASSFSQRNEQYF

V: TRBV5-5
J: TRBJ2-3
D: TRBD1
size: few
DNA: TGTGCCAGCAGCTTGGCCCCGGGACAGGGGGGCACAGATACGCAGTATTTT
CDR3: CASSLAPGQGGTDTQYF

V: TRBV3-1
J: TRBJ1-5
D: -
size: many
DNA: TGTGCCAGCAGCCAAGATGGGGGCTCGGAGCCCCAGCATTTT
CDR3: CASSQDGGSEPQHF

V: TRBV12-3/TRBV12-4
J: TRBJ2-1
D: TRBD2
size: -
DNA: TGTGCCAGCAGTCGAGCTAGCGGCTCCCTTGTTAATGAGCAGTTCTTC
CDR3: CASSRASGSLVNEQFF

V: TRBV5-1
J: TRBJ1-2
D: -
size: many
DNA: TGCGCCAGCAGCCCGATTAGGGACACCTATGGCTACACCTTC
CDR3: CASSPIRDTYGYTF

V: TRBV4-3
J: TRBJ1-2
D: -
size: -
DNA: TGCGCCAGCAGCCAAGATTGGTGGGGGTCGGGCTATGGCTACACCTTC
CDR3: CASSQDWWGSGYGYTF

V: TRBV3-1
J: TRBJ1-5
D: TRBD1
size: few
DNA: TGTGCCAGCAGCCCCCTCCAGGGGGTAAGTCAGCCCCAGCATTTT
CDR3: CASSPLQGVSQPQHF

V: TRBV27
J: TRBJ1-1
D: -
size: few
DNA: TGTGCCAGCAGCGCTCGGGGGCGCTACACTGAAGCTTTCTTT
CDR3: CASSARGRYTEAFF